The clone carrying this TCR beta chain has just a few counts. The ends lost 5 bases at V and 5 bases at J; junction bases unmatched: 11. The CDR3 length is 14 residues. The germline V gene encodes CDR1 DFQATT and CDR2 SNEGSKA (reference sequence). TCRdb processed the RT-PCR reads anew with MiXCR; each CDR3 protein has one entry. The repertoire holds approximately 720,000 distinct CDR3 sequences, with 13% to 15% as singletons. The V gene is TRBV20-1, the J gene TRBJ2-7, with 8 bases that match TRBD1. What was sequenced was memory CD4+ T cells from blood. The clonotype was recovered from a female donor in good health, serving as a healthy control. The CDR3 DNA follows: TGCAGTGCTGTCCGCGTAGACAGGGGTGACGAGCAGTACTTC. Encoded protein: CSAVRVDRGDEQYF.